Sequencing of this T cell receptor beta chain was carried out in a study of blood T cell repertoires in COVID-19. Study background: The United States, Italy and Spain provided the acute and convalescent COVID-19 samples.

Per the germline V gene, CDR1 is MGHDK and CDR2 is SYGVNS. V lost 5 bases to trimming and J lost 5 bases, with 9 bases between them. CDR3 length: 12 residues. How the authors handled the data: It was from reference gene primer amplification that nucleated cell counts were estimated. Clones were sequenced by immunoSEQ multiplex PCR, and TCRdb holds only the in-frame ones, with some missing. That table furnishes V, J and clone size, whereas the DNA furnished D and trimming. The table shows approximately 60,000 clones, with 80% to 90% occurring only once. The chain links TRBV25-1 to TRBJ2-5; D uncertain. The TCR originated in a man older than 75 with acute or convalescent COVID-19. The sample consisted of peripheral blood. The CDR3, as DNA: TGTGCCAGCAGTATTTTCGCGGAGACCCAGTACTTC. Translating it yields CASSIFAETQYF.